The 29 T cell receptor beta chains presented below share a single source sample, sequenced in a study of cytomegalovirus exposure and HLA in healthy donors. Data came from immunoSEQ multiplex PCR; TCRdb stores just in-frame clones and leaves some out. There are around 200,000 clones in the sample; about 90% occur only once, and around 3% lies in the top ten. The specimen was PBMCs. The source of these receptors is a woman younger than 35 in good health and CMV-seronegative.

This chain connects TRBV5-1 to TRBJ2-7, with TRBD1 matching over 9 bases. With V trimmed by 2 bases and J by 3 bases, 6 bases remained unmatched. In germline, CDR1 is SGHRS, CDR2 YFSETQ. The CDR3 length is 15 residues. This CDR3 is CASSFPGTGNYEQYF. Written as DNA, the CDR3 is TGCGCCAGCAGCTTCCCCGGGACAGGGAACTACGAGCAGTACTTC.

The V call is TRBV7-9, the J call TRBJ1-1; TRBD1 matches 9 bases. Germline values: CDR1 SEHNR, CDR2 FQNEAQ (reference sequence). V lost 3 bases and J lost 7; bases outside the gene matches: 6. This CDR3 comprises 14 residues. CDR3 nucleotides: TGTGCCAGCAGCTTGGGACCGGGACAGGGTGAAGCTTTCTTT. It encodes CASSLGPGQGEAFF. Based on the CDR3 plus reference TRBV7-9 and TRBJ1-1, the full variable domain is DTGVSQNPRHKITKRGQNVTFRCDPISEHNRLYWYRQTLGQGPEFLTYFQNEAQLEKSRLLSDRFSAERPKGSFSTLEIQRTEQGDSAMYLCASSLGPGQGEAFFGQGTRLTVV.

The chain employs TRBV15 and TRBJ1-2; 7 bases agree with TRBD1. This CDR3 spans 15 amino acids. Germline CDR1 reads LNHNV; CDR2 reads YYDKDF (reference sequence). Trimming took 0 bases from V and 8 from J; bases not matched to a gene: 9. CDR3 amino acids: CATSRERQGLGGYTF. The CDR3 DNA reads as TGTGCCACCAGCAGAGAAAGACAGGGCCTTGGAGGCTACACCTTC.

There are a few counts of this clone. The chain uses TRBV30 and TRBJ1-5; D is undetermined. The germline V and J ends were trimmed by 0 bases and 7 bases, with 13 bases remaining between them. This CDR3 has 14 residues. Germline V gene data show CDR1 as GTSNPN and CDR2 as SVGIG (reference sequence). In DNA, the CDR3 is TGTGCCTGGAGTGTACTTGGGGAGAGGCAGCCCCAGCATTTT. This sequence encodes CAWSVLGERQPQHF.

The J gene is TRBJ2-3, the V gene TRBV5-4, with TRBD1 as a possible D gene (6 bases). V was clipped by 2 bases and J by 1 base, with 14 bases between them. CDR1 SGHNT and CDR2 YYREEE come from the germline V gene (reference sequence). This CDR3 has 16 residues. CDR3 coding DNA: TGTGCCAGCAGCTTATTCAGGGGAATGGGCACAGATACGCAGTATTTT. Translation: CASSLFRGMGTDTQYF.

This clone was found once. The rearrangement uses TRBV7-2 and TRBJ2-7; possible D gene TRBD2, 5 bases. With 4 bases removed from V and 6 bases from J, the gap between germline ends came to 10 bases. The CDR3 spans 12 residues. The germline CDR1 and CDR2 sequences are SGHTA and FQGNSA. The CDR3 bases are TGTGCCAGCAGCTGGACGGGAACCGAGCAGTACTTC. It encodes CASSWTGTEQYF. Looking up the rest from reference TRBV7-2 and TRBJ2-7 gives the full variable domain: GAGVSQSPSNKVTEKGKDVELRCDPISGHTALYWYRQSLGQGLEFLIYFQGNSAPDKSGLPSDRFSAERTGGSVSTLTIQRTQQEDSAVYLCASSWTGTEQYFGPGTRLTVT.

The chain recombines TRBV27 with TRBJ2-7, with 7 bases aligning to TRBD1. Per the germline V gene, CDR1 is MNHEY and CDR2 is SMNVEV (reference sequence). J gave up 3 bases and V 5 bases, and 7 bases lay outside the gene matches. The CDR3 is 14 residues long. The CDR3 loop is CASSPWDRLYEQYF. The CDR3 DNA reads as TGTGCCAGCAGTCCCTGGGACAGACTCTACGAGCAGTACTTC.

This sequence joins TRBV6-1 and TRBJ2-1; TRBD1 matches 9 bases. There are 14 residues in the CDR3. Germline V CDR1 and CDR2: MNHNS, SASEGT. Unmatched junction bases numbered 8, after V lost 10 bases and J lost 4 bases. CDR3 DNA sequence: TGTGCCATTTCTCGGACAGGGGAGTACAATGAGCAGTTCTTC. Translating it yields CAISRTGEYNEQFF.

The gene calls are TRBV5-6 and TRBJ2-7; D possibly corresponds to TRBD2 (5 bases). The CDR3 is made up of 13 amino acids. Germline CDR1 SGHDT, CDR2 YYEEEE. The ends were cut back, 3 bases at V and 2 bases at J, with 9 bases in the middle. DNA of the CDR3: TGTGCCAGCAGCTCGACGGGGACCTACGAGCAGTACTTC. Translating it yields CASSSTGTYEQYF. Combining the CDR3 with reference TRBV5-6 and TRBJ2-7 gives the whole variable domain DAGVTQSPTHLIKTRGQQVTLRCSPKSGHDTVSWYQQALGQGPQFIFQYYEEEERQRGNFPDRFSGHQFPNYSSELNVNALLLGDSALYLCASSSTGTYEQYFGPGTRLTVT.

The table lists this clone with a count of one. This sequence joins TRBV30 and TRBJ2-1; 9 bases map to TRBD2. This CDR3 is 16 amino acids long. Per germline, CDR1 GTSNPN and CDR2 SVGIG (reference sequence). V lost 1 base and J lost 4; bases outside the gene matches: 8. The CDR3 nucleotides are TGTGCCTGGAGTGCGGTTGCTAGCGGGATTTACAATGAGCAGTTCTTC. Translating it yields CAWSAVASGIYNEQFF.

The chain combines TRBV11-2 with TRBJ2-3, with 8 nucleotides matching TRBD2. The CDR3 spans 17 residues. The V gene end was trimmed by 1 base and the J gene end by 0 bases; junction bases not matched to a gene: 6. Germline CDR1 SGHAT, CDR2 FQNNGV. CDR3: CASSLGSSGASTDTQYF. CDR3 sequence (DNA): TGTGCCAGCAGCTTAGGCAGTAGCGGGGCTAGCACAGATACGCAGTATTTT. Based on the CDR3 plus reference TRBV11-2 and TRBJ2-3, the full variable domain is EAGVAQSPRYKIIEKRQSVAFWCNPISGHATLYWYQQILGQGPKLLIQFQNNGVVDDSQLPKDRFSAERLKGVDSTLKIQPAKLEDSAVYLCASSLGSSGASTDTQYFGPGTRLTVL.

V usage is TRBV7-9 and J usage is TRBJ2-5, with 11 nucleotides matching TRBD1. Germline CDR1 is SEHNR and CDR2 is FQNEAQ (reference sequence). V was clipped by 2 bases and J by 5 bases; unmatched bases: 10. The CDR3 extends over 17 amino acids. CDR3 DNA sequence: TGTGCCAGCAGCTTACGCGCGGGACAGGGGGTGGGGGAGACCCAGTACTTC. Translating it yields CASSLRAGQGVGETQYF.

This chain connects TRBV4-1 to TRBJ1-1; D remains unclear. Germline assignment: CDR1 MGHRA and CDR2 YSYEKL. The CDR3 covers 11 residues. The germline V and J ends were trimmed by 6 bases and 1 base, with 3 bases remaining between them. DNA for the CDR3: TGCGCCAGCAGACAGAACACTGAAGCTTTCTTT. Protein product: CASRQNTEAFF.

The V gene is TRBV2, the J gene TRBJ1-1; the match to TRBD1 covers 9 bases. The CDR3 extends over 17 amino acids. In germline, CDR1 is SNHLY, CDR2 FYNNEI. The ends lost 0 bases at V and 8 bases at J; junction bases unmatched: 13. The CDR3 coding sequence is TGTGCCAGCAGTGAAGCTCCTCCGGGACAGGGCCTTGGGGAAGCTTTCTTT. It translates to CASSEAPPGQGLGEAFF.

J is TRBJ2-7 and V is TRBV5-1; no firm D call. Germline CDR1 and CDR2: SGHRS and YFSETQ. This CDR3 region has 13 residues. Trimming removed 0 bases at V and 2 bases at J, with 6 bases between. Here the CDR3 DNA reads TGCGCCAGCAGCTTGGACTATGCCTACGAGCAGTACTTC. It encodes CASSLDYAYEQYF.

CDR3 sequence (DNA): TGTGCCAGCAGCCCCCGGGGTGCGGGAGGACGGGATGCAGCTGGTGGGGCCAACGTCCTGACTTTC. Protein product: CASSPRGAGGRDAAGGANVLTF. The chain recombines TRBV4-2 with TRBJ2-6; TRBD2 matches 8 bases. The CDR3 has 22 residues. Germline V lookup: CDR1 LGHNA, CDR2 YNFKEQ. J lost 3 bases, V lost 4 bases, and 23 bases had no gene match.

The rearrangement joins TRBV5-4 to TRBJ1-2; tentatively, D is TRBD1 (5 bases). CDR1 is SGHNT, CDR2 YYREEE, per germline (reference sequence). The CDR3 runs 13 residues. The V end was cut by 4 bases, the J end by 5 bases, with 12 bases between. The CDR3 loop reads CASSQTVGYGYTF. The CDR3 region has the DNA TGTGCCAGCAGCCAGACAGTAGGGTATGGCTACACCTTC.

The gene calls are TRBV5-6 and TRBJ2-3, with D perhaps matching TRBD2 (6 bases). The CDR3 runs 13 residues. Germline V CDR1 and CDR2: SGHDT, YYEEEE. The germline V and J ends were trimmed by 1 base and 6 bases, with 9 bases remaining between them. As DNA, the CDR3 is TGTGCCAGCAGCTTGACTGGGGGGGATACGCAGTATTTT. Translating it yields CASSLTGGDTQYF. The full variable domain, with the rest looked up from reference TRBV5-6 and TRBJ2-3, is DAGVTQSPTHLIKTRGQQVTLRCSPKSGHDTVSWYQQALGQGPQFIFQYYEEEERQRGNFPDRFSGHQFPNYSSELNVNALLLGDSALYLCASSLTGGDTQYFGPGTRLTVL.

The chain couples TRBV7-9 to TRBJ1-3; 7 bases line up with TRBD1. Germline V gene lookup returns CDR1 SEHNR and CDR2 FQNEAQ (reference sequence). The CDR3 runs to 15 residues. The V gene end was trimmed by 5 bases and the J gene end by 4 bases; junction bases not matched to a gene: 8. CDR3 sequence reads: CASSTPSDRGNTIYF. CDR3 sequence (DNA): TGTGCCAGCAGCACCCCGTCGGACAGGGGAAACACCATATATTTT.

V gene TRBV10-1 combines with J gene TRBJ2-3; a weak D match, TRBD2 (5 bases). The CDR3 is 12 amino acids. Germline CDR1 is WNHNN and CDR2 is SYGVQD (reference sequence). V was clipped by 6 bases and J by 1 base, with 5 bases between them. CDR3 sequence: CASRRGTDTQYF. In DNA form, the CDR3 reads TGCGCCAGCAGGCGGGGCACAGATACGCAGTATTTT.

DNA of the CDR3: TGTGCCAGCAGTCCAGGGACTAGCGGGGGACAAGAGACCCAGTACTTC. This gives the protein CASSPGTSGGQETQYF. The chain links TRBV28 to TRBJ2-5, with 14 positions matching TRBD2. CDR3 length: 16 amino acids. The V gene's germline CDR1 is MDHEN and CDR2 SYDVKM. V trimming: 5 bases; J trimming: 2 bases; junction bases outside the gene matches: 4.

CDR3 nucleotides: TGTGCCAGCACGTCCTACAGGGTGTCCTACGAGCAGTACTTC. Residues: CASTSYRVSYEQYF. The chain combines TRBV6-5 with TRBJ2-7, with D possibly matching TRBD1 (6 bases). Trimming cost V 7 bases and J 1 base, with 14 bases left between them. The CDR3 has 14 amino acids. CDR1 MNHEY and CDR2 SVGAGI come from the germline V gene.

This chain joins TRBV5-1 and TRBJ2-1; TRBD2 aligns across 7 bases. The CDR3 is 14 amino acids. CDR1 is SGHRS, CDR2 YFSETQ, per germline. V lost 4 bases and J lost 4; bases outside the gene matches: 5. CDR3 nucleotide sequence: TGCGCCAGCAGCCATGGACTAGATTACAATGAGCAGTTCTTC. This codes for CASSHGLDYNEQFF.

The chain links TRBV4-3 to TRBJ1-4; TRBD1 matches 7 bases. CDR3 length equals 15 residues. The junction had 3 bases not matched to a gene; V was cut back by 1 base and J by 4 bases. Germline CDR1 LGHNA, CDR2 YSLEER. The chain's CDR3 is CASSQGQGDNEKLFF. CDR3 nucleotides: TGCGCCAGCAGCCAAGGCCAGGGGGATAATGAAAAACTGTTTTTT.

The V gene is TRBV6-5, the J gene TRBJ1-5; D gene ambiguous. V dropped 5 bases and J dropped 2 bases, with 13 bases sitting between them. This CDR3 has 15 residues. The germline V gene encodes CDR1 MNHEY and CDR2 SVGAGI. The CDR3: CASSTSRLGNQPQHF. The CDR3 DNA reads as TGTGCCAGCAGTACTTCCCGACTTGGCAATCAGCCCCAGCATTTT.

The chain has TRBV28 and TRBJ2-7, with D maybe TRBD1 (7 bases). This CDR3 is 18 amino acids long. The germline V gene has CDR1 MDHEN and CDR2 SYDVKM. V shed 2 bases and J shed 0 bases, with 20 bases lying between them. In DNA, the CDR3 is TGTGCCAGCAGTTTAGCCTCCCAGGGGGGATGGGGCTCCTACGAGCAGTACTTC. Amino acid sequence: CASSLASQGGWGSYEQYF.

This clone was observed a single time. The chain carries TRBV10-3 and TRBJ2-3, with 11 bases that match TRBD2. Germline trimming cut 2 bases from V and 0 bases from J; bases unmatched to any gene: 7. The CDR3 extends over 18 amino acids. Germline V gives CDR1 ENHRY, CDR2 SYGVKD. Here the CDR3 reads CAISETGTSGTSTDTQYF. The DNA for the CDR3 is TGTGCCATCAGTGAGACGGGGACTAGCGGAACTAGCACAGATACGCAGTATTTT.

CDR3 amino acids: CASSLTGTGDYGYTF. The CDR3 bases are TGTGCCAGCAGCTTGACCGGGACAGGGGACTATGGCTACACCTTC. The chain recombines TRBV5-4 with TRBJ1-2, with 10 bases that match TRBD1. Trimming took 1 base from V and 3 from J; bases not matched to a gene: 3. CDR1 and CDR2 from the germline V gene are SGHNT and YYREEE (reference sequence). The CDR3 covers 15 residues.

There are a few counts of this clone. The rearrangement uses TRBV6-5 and TRBJ2-1; weak D call: TRBD2 (6 bases). Germline lookup yields CDR1 MNHEY and CDR2 SVGAGI. The CDR3 runs 14 residues. Trimming stripped 5 bases from V and 1 base from J, with 9 bases between. The CDR3 region is CASSNGSSYNEQFF. In nucleotides, the CDR3 is TGTGCCAGCAGTAACGGGAGTTCCTACAATGAGCAGTTCTTC.